The 13 T cell receptor beta chains reported below all come from one sample, sequenced in a study of OX40 agonist ivuxolimab in advanced cancers. Repertoires were generated with immunoSEQ multiplex PCR, while TCRdb's copy carries only in-frame clones and drops some. The table lists approximately 81,000 clones, around 89% of them singletons, with around 0.5% in the top ten. The sample was CD4+ or CD8+ T cells sorted from blood, taken in a trial of the OX40 agonist ivuxolimab. The receptor source for this set is an adult with an advanced solid tumor such as melanoma, head and neck, liver or kidney cancer.

The J gene is TRBJ2-3, the V gene TRBV7-2; the D gene is possibly TRBD1 (5 bases). The CDR3 is 13 residues long. The V and J ends lost 5 bases and 5 bases respectively, with 11 bases between them. Per germline, CDR1 SGHTA and CDR2 FQGNSA. CDR3 sequence: CASSIQGGDTQYF. The CDR3 region has the DNA TGTGCCAGCAGCATCCAGGGTGGAGATACGCAGTATTTT.

The genes are TRBV27 and TRBJ2-3, with D perhaps matching TRBD2 (7 bases). Per the germline V gene, CDR1 is MNHEY and CDR2 is SMNVEV (reference sequence). The CDR3 is 15 residues long. Between the trimmed V and J ends, which lost 5 bases and 4 bases, there was a span of 16 bases. The chain's CDR3 is CASSLGGGLPDTQYF. DNA for the CDR3: TGTGCCAGCAGTCTTGGGGGGGGCCTGCCAGATACGCAGTATTTT.

This clone was detected once. This chain uses TRBV19 with TRBJ2-7; possibly TRBD1 for D (5 bases). Trimming shortened V by 3 bases and J by 0 bases, and 15 bases separated the two germline ends. The germline V gene encodes CDR1 LNHDA and CDR2 SQIVND (reference sequence). CDR3 length equals 16 residues. The CDR3 sequence is CASSIGAAQSSYEQYF. CDR3 in DNA: TGTGCCAGTAGTATTGGGGCAGCCCAGAGCTCCTACGAGCAGTACTTC. The whole variable domain, filled in from reference TRBV19 and TRBJ2-7, reads DGGITQSPKYLFRKEGQNVTLSCEQNLNHDAMYWYRQDPGQGLRLIYYSQIVNDFQKGDIAEGYSVSREKKESFPLTVTSAQKNPTAFYLCASSIGAAQSSYEQYFGPGTRLTVT.

This chain connects TRBV18 to TRBJ2-5, with 9 nucleotides matching TRBD1. V lost 6 bases and J lost 4; bases outside the gene matches: 3. Germline CDR1 reads KGHSH; CDR2 reads LQKENI. This CDR3 is built from 13 residues. CDR3 sequence reads: CASSRDRVETQYF. In DNA form, the CDR3 reads TGTGCCAGCTCCAGGGACAGGGTAGAGACCCAGTACTTC.

Regarding this clone: A junction boundary mismatches the germline segment, possibly from a read error. The rearrangement joins TRBV10-3 to TRBJ1-5; D perhaps matches TRBD1 (5 bases). This CDR3 spans 15 amino acids. Germline V gene lookup returns CDR1 ENHRY and CDR2 SYGVKD. The CDR3, as DNA: TGTGCCAGCAGTCCAGCGAGGGGAGTAGGCCAGCCCCAGCATTTT. This gives the protein CASSPARGVGQPQHF.

The rearrangement joins TRBV11-2 to TRBJ1-2; 7 nucleotides match TRBD1. The CDR3 runs 16 residues. V lost 5 bases, J lost 5 bases, and 14 bases stayed unmatched. Germline V gene sequence: CDR1 SGHAT, CDR2 FQNNGV. The CDR3 region is CASSGIEGAPHYGYTF. The CDR3 nucleotides read TGTGCCAGCAGCGGAATAGAGGGGGCCCCACATTATGGCTACACCTTC. Variable domain in full (rest from reference TRBV11-2 and TRBJ1-2): EAGVAQSPRYKIIEKRQSVAFWCNPISGHATLYWYQQILGQGPKLLIQFQNNGVVDDSQLPKDRFSAERLKGVDSTLKIQPAKLEDSAVYLCASSGIEGAPHYGYTFGSGTRLTVV.

This chain uses TRBV25-1 with TRBJ2-4, with a possible D match to TRBD1 (6 bases). Between the trimmed V and J ends, which lost 4 bases and 6 bases, there was a span of 16 bases. The CDR3 has 15 residues. The germline V gene has CDR1 MGHDK and CDR2 SYGVNS. The CDR3 region is CASSAVKGRGNIQYF. The CDR3 DNA sequence: TGTGCCAGCAGTGCGGTGAAAGGCAGGGGAAACATTCAGTACTTC.

The J gene is TRBJ2-3, the V gene TRBV5-1, with unresolved D. In germline, CDR1 is SGHRS, CDR2 YFSETQ. The V and J ends lost 2 bases and 6 bases respectively, with 16 bases between them. CDR3 length: 15 residues. CDR3 sequence (DNA): TGCGCCAGCAGCTTAACTGGCGAAGCCCTGGATACGCAGTATTTT. It is translated as CASSLTGEALDTQYF.

This clone was recorded once. This rearrangement joins TRBV6-5 to TRBJ1-1, with a weak D call TRBD1 (5 bases). V lost 5 bases and J lost 6, with 19 bases in between. The germline V gene encodes CDR1 MNHEY and CDR2 SVGAGI. CDR3 size: 15 residues. CDR3 in amino acids: CASSPGDSLIAEAFF. CDR3 bases: TGTGCCAGCAGTCCCGGGGACTCCTTGATCGCTGAAGCTTTCTTT.

This clone was recorded once. This sequence joins TRBV7-2 and TRBJ2-4; TRBD2 matches at 11 bases. The CDR3 is made up of 16 amino acids. V lost 5 bases to trimming and J lost 9 bases; unmatched junction nucleotides: 12. CDR1 is SGHTA and CDR2 is FQGNSA in the germline V gene. CDR3 coding DNA: TGTGCCAGCAGCCGCCCTAGCGGGGGGCTCTCGGGCATTCAGTACTTC. Translation: CASSRPSGGLSGIQYF.

The chain combines TRBV12-5 with TRBJ2-7; D is perhaps TRBD1 (6 bases). V lost 6 bases and J lost 4, with 19 bases in between. The CDR3 has 15 residues. Germline assignment: CDR1 LGHNT and CDR2 FRNRAP. The CDR3 sequence: CASGGASGATYEQYF. Here the CDR3 DNA reads TGTGCTAGTGGGGGGGCCTCTGGGGCCACTTACGAGCAGTACTTC.

The chain carries TRBV7-2 and TRBJ1-3; 8 bases map to TRBD1. Germline CDR1 reads SGHTA; CDR2 reads FQGNSA. V was pared by 6 bases and J by 3 bases, with 7 bases of the junction left unmatched. This CDR3 is 15 amino acids long. The CDR3 bases are TGTGCCAGCAGGGAGACAGGGGACGGTGGAAACACCATATATTTT. The encoded protein is CASRETGDGGNTIYF.

This clone showed up just once. The chain couples TRBV7-9 to TRBJ1-2; 10 bases match TRBD1. The CDR3 has 16 amino acids. The germline gives CDR1 SEHNR, CDR2 FQNEAQ (reference sequence). V lost 1 base and J lost 0; bases outside the gene matches: 2. The CDR3 is CASSLEGTGANYGYTF. The DNA of the CDR3 is TGTGCCAGCAGCTTAGAGGGGACAGGGGCTAACTATGGCTACACCTTC.